This TCR beta chain was recorded in a study of blood T cell repertoires in COVID-19. Study context: Material from acute and convalescent COVID-19 was sourced from the United States, Italy and Spain.

The CDR3 contains 13 residues. Germline loops: CDR1 LNHDA, CDR2 SQIVND (reference sequence). V lost 5 bases and J 1 base, leaving 6 bases between the germline ends. In the original processing: Estimation of nucleated cell counts was performed using reference gene primer amplification. Generated by immunoSEQ multiplex PCR, the TCRdb table keeps only in-frame clones and is missing some. That table gives V, J and clone size, and the DNA gave D and trimming. The sample records about 97,000 clones, around nine tenths being singletons. The sequence was obtained from a human donor in a cohort sampled during active COVID-19. The chain employs TRBV19 and TRBJ1-3; D not resolved. The material sequenced was peripheral blood. The CDR3 here is CASSWASGNTIYF. Here the CDR3 DNA reads TGTGCCAGTAGTTGGGCATCTGGAAACACCATATATTTT.